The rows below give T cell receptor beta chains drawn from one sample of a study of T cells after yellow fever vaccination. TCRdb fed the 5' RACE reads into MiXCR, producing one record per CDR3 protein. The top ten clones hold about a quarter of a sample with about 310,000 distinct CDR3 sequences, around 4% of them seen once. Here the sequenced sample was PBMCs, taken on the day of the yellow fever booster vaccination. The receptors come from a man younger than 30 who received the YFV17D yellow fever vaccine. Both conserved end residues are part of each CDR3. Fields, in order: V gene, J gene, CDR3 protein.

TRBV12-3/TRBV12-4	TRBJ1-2	CATRLGQNGYTF
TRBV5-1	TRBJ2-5	CASSLLTGTEETQYF
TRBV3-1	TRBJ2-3	CASSPSAGTGRADTQYF
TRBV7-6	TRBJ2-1	CASSPDVFPRYEQFF
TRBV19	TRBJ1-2	CASSPPTTGSGYTF
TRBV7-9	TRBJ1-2	CASSRSPGSGYTF
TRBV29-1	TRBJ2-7	CGGDRASNEQYF
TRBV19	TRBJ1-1	CASRIGAAEAFF
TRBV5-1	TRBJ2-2	CASIPGPSNTGELFF
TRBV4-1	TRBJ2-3	CASSMYRGSTDTQYF
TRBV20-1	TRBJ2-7	CSARVSSYEQYF
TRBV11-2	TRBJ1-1	CASSALRGPFTEAFF
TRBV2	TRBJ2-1	CASSDQGPSYNEQFF
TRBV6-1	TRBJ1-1	CASSTEVGGTEAFF
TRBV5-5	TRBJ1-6	CASSLARGALHF
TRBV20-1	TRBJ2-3	CSASGSGGDTDTQYF
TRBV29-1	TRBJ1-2	CSAEGREQGYGYTF
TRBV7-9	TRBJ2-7	CASSSYYEQYF
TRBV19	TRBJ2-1	CATTSGPPSYNEQFF
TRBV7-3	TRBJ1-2	CASRNPSGPLYGYTF
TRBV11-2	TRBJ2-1	CASERGAYNEQFF
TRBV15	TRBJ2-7	CATSLSVSYEQYF